The subject of this entry is one T cell receptor (beta chain). Its specificity is unknown. V lost 2 bases, J lost 1 base, and 9 bases lay in between. The germline V gene has CDR1 MNHEY and CDR2 SVGAGI. The CDR3 is 14 residues long. These data are taken from a study of CD8+CD57+ T cells in acquired aplastic anemia. Study-wide background: Some 11 million reads, on average, were obtained for CD4+ cells from healthy donors.

Whole-study results and caveats: Patients and controls were found to share 25 to 35 CD8+ CDR3 sequences.

The TCR beta profiling, which covered VDJ combination and CDR3 sequence, was carried out using genomic DNA as the template. TCRdb processed the reads anew with MiXCR; each CDR3 protein has one entry. The table includes about 110,000 distinct CDR3 sequences, 40% to 60% detected once. Specimen: sorted CD4+, CD8+, or CD8+CD57+ T cells (not recorded which) from PBMCs. This clonotype originated in a human donor in good health, serving as a control. The chain couples TRBV6-5 to TRBJ2-7; D is tentatively TRBD1 or TRBD2 (5 bases each). The CDR3: CASSYVGESYEQYF. CDR3 DNA sequence: TGTGCCAGCAGTTACGTGGGGGAGTCCTACGAGCAGTACTTC.